Detailed here is one TCR beta chain. The authors' processing: Amplified reference gene primers provided the basis for estimating nucleated cell counts. Profiling relied on immunoSEQ multiplex PCR, and the TCRdb table lists in-frame clones only, not all of them. The DNA was the basis for D and trimming; V, J and clone size are from that table. There are roughly 250,000 clones in the sample; more than 85% occur only once, and around 0.84% lies in the top ten. These data originate in a study of blood T cell repertoires in COVID-19. About the research overall: Samples of COVID-19 (acute and convalescent) were obtained from the United States, Italy and Spain. Sample material is recorded as cDNA or gDNA derived from T cells, B-cell-depleted T cells, or PBMCs.

What was sequenced was peripheral blood. The receptor's source is a man under 40 with acute or convalescent COVID-19.

The CDR3 region is CASSHRLAGGLTGELFF. As DNA, the CDR3 is TGTGCCAGCAGCCATCGACTAGCGGGGGGCCTGACCGGGGAGCTGTTTTTT. V usage is TRBV14 and J usage is TRBJ2-2; 13 nucleotides match TRBD2. The CDR3 runs 17 residues. The J segment lost 5 bases and the V segment lost 3 bases, leaving 6 bases of the junction unmatched. Germline V gene sequence: CDR1 SGHDN, CDR2 FVKESK.